Listed below are T cell receptor beta chains from one sample, sequenced in a study of CD8+CD57+ T cells in acquired aplastic anemia. Each CDR3 protein is one row after TCRdb ran MiXCR on the reads. The sample lists under 200,000 distinct CDR3 sequences, around 60% occurring once. Sequencing was carried out using sorted CD4+, CD8+, or CD8+CD57+ T cells (not recorded which) from PBMCs. The receptors shown here come from a human donor in good health. Each CDR3 is given with its conserved first and last residue. A D gene is named only where the DNA matches it firmly. Part of the rows lack a size; the others show once, few, many or a class for expanded clones.

D: TRBD1
size: .
J: TRBJ1-2
V: TRBV20-1
CDR3: CSARTGTYGYTF
DNA: TGCAGTGCCCGGACAGGGACCTATGGCTACACCTTC

D: .
size: .
J: TRBJ1-2
V: TRBV20-1
CDR3: CSARDGINGYTF
DNA: TGCAGTGCTAGAGACGGCATAAATGGCTACACCTTC

D: TRBD2
size: .
J: TRBJ2-5
V: TRBV7-2
CDR3: CASSLTGLAGIELQYF
DNA: TGTGCCAGCAGCTTAACGGGACTAGCGGGCATCGAGCTCCAGTACTTC

D: .
size: .
J: TRBJ2-7
V: TRBV4-1
CDR3: CASSQAGSGQRYF
DNA: TGCGCCAGCAGCCAAGCCGGAAGCGGCCAGCGGTACTTC

D: TRBD2
size: .
J: TRBJ2-1
V: TRBV24-1
CDR3: CATSDWTSGSYEQFF
DNA: TGTGCCACCAGTGATTGGACTAGCGGGAGCTATGAGCAGTTCTTC

D: .
size: .
J: TRBJ1-2
V: TRBV7-2
CDR3: CASRGLDGYTF
DNA: TGTGCCAGCCGGGGGCTCGATGGCTACACCTTC

D: .
size: few
J: TRBJ1-5
V: TRBV13
CDR3: CASSLGGGVGQPQHF
DNA: TGTGCCAGCAGCTTAGGAGGGGGAGTGGGTCAGCCCCAGCATTTT

D: .
size: .
J: TRBJ2-3
V: TRBV20-1
CDR3: CSAEHRRAADTQYF
DNA: TGCAGTGCTGAACACAGGAGGGCAGCCGATACGCAGTATTTT

D: .
size: many
J: TRBJ2-7
V: TRBV11-3
CDR3: CASSFAAYEQYF
DNA: TGTGCCAGCAGCTTCGCCGCCTACGAGCAGTACTTC

D: TRBD2
size: many
J: TRBJ2-3
V: TRBV7-3
CDR3: CASSLGLAGDTQYF
DNA: TGTGCCAGCAGCTTAGGGCTAGCGGGAGATACGCAGTATTTT

D: TRBD1
size: .
J: TRBJ2-1
V: TRBV19
CDR3: CASSRTGGGSYNEQFF
DNA: TGTGCCAGTAGTAGGACAGGCGGCGGGTCCTACAATGAGCAGTTCTTC

D: .
size: .
J: TRBJ1-2
V: TRBV29-1
CDR3: CSVDNVGLSYGYTF
DNA: TGCAGCGTTGATAACGTAGGACTAAGCTATGGCTACACCTTC

D: .
size: few
J: TRBJ1-1
V: TRBV27
CDR3: CASSSLQGNTEAFF
DNA: TGTGCCAGCAGTTCCCTACAGGGGAACACTGAAGCTTTCTTT

D: .
size: .
J: TRBJ1-2
V: TRBV7-9
CDR3: CASSLASIDYTF
DNA: TGTGCCAGCAGCTTAGCGTCGATTGACTACACCTTC

D: .
size: .
J: TRBJ1-1
V: TRBV9
CDR3: CASSDLGPNTEAFF
DNA: TGTGCCAGCAGCGATCTGGGACCGAACACTGAAGCTTTCTTT

D: TRBD1
size: .
J: TRBJ2-7
V: TRBV19
CDR3: CASSKTGVEQYF
DNA: TGTGCCAGTAGCAAGACAGGGGTCGAGCAGTACTTC

D: .
size: many
J: TRBJ2-7
V: TRBV20-1
CDR3: CSASRGTAYEQYF
DNA: TGCAGTGCTAGTCGTGGGACTGCCTACGAGCAGTACTTC

D: .
size: .
J: TRBJ1-2
V: TRBV29-1
CDR3: CSALSGYGYTF
DNA: TGCAGCGCCCTGTCGGGCTATGGCTACACCTTC

D: .
size: .
J: TRBJ2-5
V: TRBV15
CDR3: CATSAGSWETQYF
DNA: TGTGCCACCAGCGCGGGGTCCTGGGAGACCCAGTACTTC

D: .
size: .
J: TRBJ2-1
V: TRBV7-3
CDR3: CASSWAGSYEQFF
DNA: TGTGCCAGCAGCTGGGCCGGGTCCTATGAGCAGTTCTTC

D: TRBD1
size: .
J: TRBJ1-1
V: TRBV20-1
CDR3: CSARPETGRNTEAFF
DNA: TGCAGTGCTAGACCTGAGACAGGGAGGAACACTGAAGCTTTCTTT

D: .
size: few
J: TRBJ1-1
V: TRBV2
CDR3: CASSEWTANTEAFF
DNA: TGTGCCAGCAGTGAATGGACGGCGAACACTGAAGCTTTCTTT

D: .
size: .
J: TRBJ1-5
V: TRBV20-1
CDR3: CSALRDQPQHF
DNA: TGCAGTGCGCTAAGGGATCAGCCCCAGCATTTT

D: .
size: .
J: TRBJ1-6
V: TRBV12-3/TRBV12-4
CDR3: CASSKDSRDSPLHF
DNA: TGTGCCAGCAGCAAGGACAGTCGAGATTCACCCCTCCACTTT

D: TRBD1
size: .
J: TRBJ2-7
V: TRBV15
CDR3: CATSSNSGTGIYEQYF
DNA: TGTGCCACCAGCAGTAACTCCGGGACAGGGATCTACGAGCAGTACTTC

D: TRBD1
size: .
J: TRBJ2-2
V: TRBV7-8
CDR3: CASSLGTGATGELFF
DNA: TGTGCCAGCAGCTTAGGGACAGGGGCGACCGGGGAGCTGTTTTTT

D: TRBD1
size: once
J: TRBJ2-3
V: TRBV5-1
CDR3: CASRRDRVTDTQYF
DNA: TGCGCCAGCCGCCGGGACAGAGTAACAGATACGCAGTATTTT

D: .
size: .
J: TRBJ2-1
V: TRBV24-1
CDR3: CATSHGATSSYNEQFF
DNA: TGTGCCACCAGCCATGGAGCGACAAGCTCCTACAATGAGCAGTTCTTC

D: TRBD1
size: .
J: TRBJ1-1
V: TRBV15
CDR3: CATSSTRIWDRDSNTEAFF
DNA: TGTGCCACCAGCTCAACTCGTATATGGGACAGGGATTCTAACACTGAAGCTTTCTTT

D: .
size: many
J: TRBJ2-7
V: TRBV6-1
CDR3: CASSLPGIIMGEQYF
DNA: TGTGCCAGCTCGCTTCCAGGGATAATAATGGGCGAGCAGTACTTC

D: TRBD1
size: .
J: TRBJ1-5
V: TRBV7-9
CDR3: CASSLAGTGGNQPQHF
DNA: TGTGCCAGCAGCTTGGCCGGGACAGGGGGCAATCAGCCCCAGCATTTT

D: .
size: .
J: TRBJ1-6
V: TRBV7-8
CDR3: CASREGLGNSPLHF
DNA: TGTGCCAGCAGGGAGGGGCTGGGAAATTCACCCCTCCACTTT

D: .
size: .
J: TRBJ2-4
V: TRBV29-1
CDR3: CSVEGVMGAKNIQYF
DNA: TGCAGCGTTGAAGGCGTCATGGGGGCCAAAAACATTCAGTACTTC

D: TRBD1
size: .
J: TRBJ1-4
V: TRBV2
CDR3: CASTGQGVQGEKLFF
DNA: TGTGCCAGTACGGGACAGGGTGTTCAGGGTGAAAAACTGTTTTTT

D: TRBD1
size: .
J: TRBJ2-5
V: TRBV5-1
CDR3: CASSSTGQTQETQYF
DNA: TGCGCCAGCAGCTCTACGGGACAGACACAAGAGACCCAGTACTTC

D: TRBD2
size: .
J: TRBJ2-1
V: TRBV7-2
CDR3: CASSPLAGGDNEQFF
DNA: TGTGCCAGCAGCCCACTAGCGGGAGGGGACAATGAGCAGTTCTTC

D: TRBD2
size: .
J: TRBJ2-3
V: TRBV2
CDR3: CASIGAGVADTQYF
DNA: TGTGCCAGCATAGGAGCGGGAGTTGCGGATACGCAGTATTTT

D: .
size: many
J: TRBJ1-6
V: TRBV6-5
CDR3: CASSPTLEGNSPLHF
DNA: TGTGCCAGCAGCCCCACTCTGGAGGGGAATTCACCCCTCCACTTT

D: TRBD2
size: many
J: TRBJ2-3
V: TRBV6-4
CDR3: CASSDSTGGPDTQYF
DNA: TGTGCCAGCAGTGACTCGACGGGGGGGCCAGATACGCAGTATTTT

D: .
size: .
J: TRBJ2-1
V: TRBV19
CDR3: CASRPERARNNEQFF
DNA: TGTGCCAGTAGACCAGAGCGGGCGAGGAACAATGAGCAGTTCTTC

D: .
size: many
J: TRBJ2-7
V: TRBV29-1
CDR3: CSVEGFEGYEQYF
DNA: TGCAGCGTTGAAGGGTTTGAGGGATACGAGCAGTACTTC

D: .
size: many
J: TRBJ1-5
V: TRBV2
CDR3: CASSEIMGAANQPQHF
DNA: TGTGCCAGCAGTGAAATAATGGGGGCGGCTAATCAGCCCCAGCATTTT

D: TRBD1
size: few
J: TRBJ2-5
V: TRBV20-1
CDR3: CSARTGGVRETQYF
DNA: TGCAGTGCTAGGACAGGGGGGGTCCGAGAGACCCAGTACTTC

D: TRBD1
size: .
J: TRBJ1-6
V: TRBV25-1
CDR3: CASSAEGAPINSPLHF
DNA: TGTGCCAGCAGTGCTGAGGGGGCACCGATAAATTCACCCCTCCACTTT

D: TRBD1
size: few
J: TRBJ2-7
V: TRBV30
CDR3: CAWSGLQGRSHYEQYF
DNA: TGTGCCTGGAGTGGGCTACAGGGGAGATCTCACTACGAGCAGTACTTC

D: .
size: few
J: TRBJ2-1
V: TRBV25-1
CDR3: CASSVWKLNEQFF
DNA: TGTGCCAGCAGTGTTTGGAAACTCAATGAGCAGTTCTTC

D: .
size: few
J: TRBJ1-1
V: TRBV7-9
CDR3: CASSLNTEAFF
DNA: TGTGCCAGCAGTTTGAATACTGAAGCTTTCTTT

D: .
size: many
J: TRBJ2-5
V: TRBV7-9
CDR3: CASSLAVYRLETQYF
DNA: TGTGCCAGCAGCTTAGCGGTCTACCGTCTAGAGACCCAGTACTTC

D: .
size: few
J: TRBJ1-2
V: TRBV7-3
CDR3: CASSLTSGEDYGYTF
DNA: TGTGCCAGCAGCTTAACCTCAGGGGAAGACTATGGCTACACCTTC

D: .
size: many
J: TRBJ2-7
V: TRBV7-9
CDR3: CASSPHPRVGPLFF
DNA: TGTGCCAGCAGCCCGCACCCCCGTGTGGGCCCCCTGTTCTTC

D: TRBD1
size: .
J: TRBJ1-2
V: TRBV5-1
CDR3: CASSETGDNYGYTF
DNA: TGCGCCAGCAGCGAGACAGGGGATAACTATGGCTACACCTTC

D: TRBD1
size: few
J: TRBJ2-5
V: TRBV27
CDR3: CASSAYRGYQETQYF
DNA: TGTGCCAGCAGTGCCTACAGGGGGTACCAAGAGACCCAGTACTTC

D: .
size: few
J: TRBJ2-7
V: TRBV11-3
CDR3: CASSLSSLTYEQYF
DNA: TGTGCCAGCAGCTTATCGAGCCTAACCTACGAGCAGTACTTC

D: .
size: .
J: TRBJ2-7
V: TRBV7-8
CDR3: CASSLNVETWQYF
DNA: TGTGCCAGCAGCTTAAATGTTGAGACCTGGCAGTACTTC

D: .
size: .
J: TRBJ1-3
V: TRBV19
CDR3: CASSITTAGNTIYF
DNA: TGTGCCAGTAGTATTACTACAGCTGGAAACACCATATATTTT

D: TRBD2
size: many
J: TRBJ2-3
V: TRBV5-1
CDR3: CASSLAASGSITDTQYF
DNA: TGCGCCAGCAGCTTGGCGGCTAGCGGGAGCATCACAGATACGCAGTATTTT

D: .
size: .
J: TRBJ2-5
V: TRBV5-7
CDR3: CASSLAGDFIETQYF
DNA: TGTGCCAGCAGCTTGGCCGGGGACTTCATCGAGACCCAGTACTTC